This passage covers 8 T cell receptor beta chains from one sample sequenced in a study of blood T cell repertoires in COVID-19 (dated by TCRdb to the early 2020s). The library was prepared using the immunoSEQ multiplex PCR assay. Drawn from immuneACCESS, this table holds only the in-frame rearrangements with V and J called that TCRdb kept. Clones are partly lost; checked studies trace under half to an unresolved V gene and leave the rest unexplained. This sample has 60,000 to 80,000 clones in its table, and roughly 88% of those were observed once. 4.7% of the sample is taken by the ten largest. Sample: peripheral blood. The receptors derive from a human donor in a cohort sampled during active COVID-19.

This chain links TRBV29-1 with TRBJ2-5; D ambiguous. The V end lost 3 bases, the J end lost 7 bases, and 12 bases lay between the germline ends. CDR1 is SQVTM, CDR2 ANQGSEA, per germline. The CDR3 totals 12 residues. In DNA, the CDR3 is TGCAGCGTTGATGCCCGCAGTTGGACCCAGTACTTC. Translated, it gives CSVDARSWTQYF.

V usage is TRBV6-5 and J usage is TRBJ2-1; 10 nucleotides match TRBD2. V dropped 6 bases and J dropped 10; count of bases not matched to a gene: 12. The CDR3 consists of 15 residues. CDR1 and CDR2 (germline): MNHEY, SVGAGI. The DNA of the CDR3 is TGTGCCAGCAGACTCTGGGCTAGCGGGAGTCAAGAGCAGTTCTTC. It encodes CASRLWASGSQEQFF.

The chain employs TRBV7-2 and TRBJ2-7; unclear D gene. Trimming removed 4 bases from V and 7 bases from J, with 11 bases in between. Germline V lookup: CDR1 SGHTA, CDR2 FQGNSA. CDR3 length equals 12 residues. The CDR3 coding sequence is TGTGCCAGCAGCTCCTCGACGGGTGAGCAGTACTTC. Amino acid sequence: CASSSSTGEQYF.

This chain joins TRBV10-3 and TRBJ1-2; possible D gene TRBD1, 5 bases. The CDR3 is 14 residues long. CDR1 is ENHRY, CDR2 SYGVKD, per germline. Trimming took off 6 bases at V and 4 bases at J, with 15 bases between the two ends. The CDR3 protein is CAIRPTETVYGYTF. CDR3 DNA sequence: TGTGCCATCAGACCGACAGAGACCGTCTATGGCTACACCTTC.

V and J are TRBV19 and TRBJ2-2; D is possibly TRBD1 (6 bases). The CDR3 contains 13 residues. The germline V gene encodes CDR1 LNHDA and CDR2 SQIVND (reference sequence). Deletions cut 4 bases from V and 5 bases from J, with 8 bases between. CDR3 coding DNA: TGTGCCAGTAGTACACAGGGTACCGGGGAGCTGTTTTTT. It codes for CASSTQGTGELFF.

The chain is built from TRBV30 and TRBJ2-7, with 11 bases lining up with TRBD2. Germline V gene lookup returns CDR1 GTSNPN and CDR2 SVGIG (reference sequence). Trimming cost V 3 bases and J 1 base; bases outside gene matches: 5. The CDR3 runs to 15 residues. CDR3 sequence (DNA): TGTGCCTGGAGGAGTGGACTAGCGGGTTCCTACGAGCAGTACTTC. It is translated as CAWRSGLAGSYEQYF.

The V gene is TRBV25-1, the J gene TRBJ2-1; D unclear. Germline-derived CDR1 and CDR2 are MGHDK and SYGVNS. This CDR3 contains 16 residues. Trimming removed 1 base from V and 0 bases from J, with 10 bases in between. CDR3 in amino acids: CASSELVTLSYNEQFF. The CDR3 DNA follows: TGTGCCAGCAGTGAATTGGTCACTCTCTCCTACAATGAGCAGTTCTTC.

This clone was observed a single time. The chain uses TRBV4-2 and TRBJ2-7; 12 bases fit TRBD2. Trimming took 0 bases from V and 2 from J; bases not matched to a gene: 2. The CDR3 is 16 residues long. Germline values: CDR1 LGHNA, CDR2 YNFKEQ. The CDR3 sequence: CASSQEASGRAYEQYF. As DNA, the CDR3 is TGTGCCAGCAGCCAAGAGGCTAGCGGGAGGGCCTACGAGCAGTACTTC.